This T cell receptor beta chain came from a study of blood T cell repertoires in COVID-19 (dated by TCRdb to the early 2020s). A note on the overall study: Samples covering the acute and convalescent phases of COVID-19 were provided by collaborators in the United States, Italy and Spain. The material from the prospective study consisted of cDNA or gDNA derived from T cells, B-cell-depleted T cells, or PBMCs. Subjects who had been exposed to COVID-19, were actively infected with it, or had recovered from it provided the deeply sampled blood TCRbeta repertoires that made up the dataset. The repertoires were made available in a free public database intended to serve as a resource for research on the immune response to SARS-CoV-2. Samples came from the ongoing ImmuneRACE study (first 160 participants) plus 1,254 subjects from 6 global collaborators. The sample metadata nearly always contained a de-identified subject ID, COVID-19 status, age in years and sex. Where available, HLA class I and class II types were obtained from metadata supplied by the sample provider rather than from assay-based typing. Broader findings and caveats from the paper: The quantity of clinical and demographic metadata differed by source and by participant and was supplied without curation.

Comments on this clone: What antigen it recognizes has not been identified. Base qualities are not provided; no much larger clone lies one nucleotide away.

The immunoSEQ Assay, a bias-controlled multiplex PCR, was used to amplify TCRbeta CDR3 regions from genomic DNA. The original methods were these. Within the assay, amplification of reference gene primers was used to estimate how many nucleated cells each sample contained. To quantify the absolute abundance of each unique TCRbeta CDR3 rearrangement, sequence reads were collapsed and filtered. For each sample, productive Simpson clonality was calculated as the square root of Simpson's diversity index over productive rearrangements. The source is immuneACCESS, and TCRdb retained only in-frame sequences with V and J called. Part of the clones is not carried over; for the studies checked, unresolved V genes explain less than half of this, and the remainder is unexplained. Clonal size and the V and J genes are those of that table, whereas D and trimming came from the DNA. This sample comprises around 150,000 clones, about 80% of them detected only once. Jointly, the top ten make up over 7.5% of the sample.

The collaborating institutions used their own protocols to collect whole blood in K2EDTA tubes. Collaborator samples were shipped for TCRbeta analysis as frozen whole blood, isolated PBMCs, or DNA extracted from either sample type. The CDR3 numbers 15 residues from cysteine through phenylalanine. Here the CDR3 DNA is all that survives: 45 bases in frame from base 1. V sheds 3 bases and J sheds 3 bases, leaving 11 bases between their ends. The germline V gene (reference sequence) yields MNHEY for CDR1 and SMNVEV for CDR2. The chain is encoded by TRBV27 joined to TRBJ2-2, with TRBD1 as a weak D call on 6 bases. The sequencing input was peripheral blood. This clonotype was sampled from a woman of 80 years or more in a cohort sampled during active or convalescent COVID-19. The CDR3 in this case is CASSFVGADTGELFF. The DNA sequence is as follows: TGTGCCAGCAGTTTTGTGGGGGCCGACACCGGGGAGCTGTTTTTT.